The clone carrying this TCR beta chain was observed a few times. A read error may account for a junction end that differs from germline. The CDR3 has 13 amino acids. Per the germline V gene, CDR1 is MDHEN and CDR2 is SYDVKM. This entry belongs to a study of cytomegalovirus exposure and HLA in healthy donors. Primers included in the PCR were 60 Vbeta and 13 Jbeta primers. Sequencing was performed with immunoSEQ multiplex PCR; in TCRdb, only in-frame clones are kept and a portion is missing. This table has more than 85,000 clones, 60% to 75% appearing once. The rearrangement uses TRBV28 and TRBJ1-1; TRBD1 matches at 7 bases. The sequencing sample was made of PBMCs. This receptor was identified in a female donor in good health and CMV-seronegative. CDR3 residues: CASSSTGNPEAFF. The CDR3 DNA reads TGTGCCAGCAGTTCGACAGGGAACCCTGAAGCTTTCTTT.